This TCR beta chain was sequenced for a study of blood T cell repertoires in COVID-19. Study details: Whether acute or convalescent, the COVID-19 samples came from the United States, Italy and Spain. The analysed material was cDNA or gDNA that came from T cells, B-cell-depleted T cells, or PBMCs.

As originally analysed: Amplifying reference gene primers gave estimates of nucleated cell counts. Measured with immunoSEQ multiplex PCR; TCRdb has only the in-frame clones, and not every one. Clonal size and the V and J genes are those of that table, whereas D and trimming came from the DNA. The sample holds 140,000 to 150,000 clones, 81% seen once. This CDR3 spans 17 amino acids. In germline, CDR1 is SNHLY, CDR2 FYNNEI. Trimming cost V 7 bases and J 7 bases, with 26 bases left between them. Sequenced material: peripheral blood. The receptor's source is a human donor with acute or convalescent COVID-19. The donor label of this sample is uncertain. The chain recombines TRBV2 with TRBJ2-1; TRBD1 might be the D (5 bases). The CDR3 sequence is CASKRHVTAGLGNEQFF. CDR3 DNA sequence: TGTGCCAGCAAGCGACACGTGACAGCAGGTTTGGGAAATGAGCAGTTCTTC. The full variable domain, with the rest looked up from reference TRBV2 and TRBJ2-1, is EPEVTQTPSHQVTQMGQEVILRCVPISNHLYFYWYRQILGQKVEFLVSFYNNEISEKSEIFDDQFSVERPDGSNFTLKIRSTKLEDSAMYFCASKRHVTAGLGNEQFFGPGTRLTVL.